The source of this T cell receptor beta chain is a study of T cell changes during pregnancy in multiple sclerosis. The germline CDR1 and CDR2 sequences are SGHAT and FQNNGV. Trimming left V 5 bases short and J 3 bases short, with 20 bases between. The CDR3 covers 17 residues. Assay: immunoSEQ multiplex PCR; the TCRdb copy retains only in-frame clones and omits some. Of approximately 83,000 clones in the sample, almost 95% are singletons; the top ten hold 2.2%. Here the sequenced sample was peripheral blood, taken in the third trimester of pregnancy. This receptor was taken from a female donor with multiple sclerosis, enrolled in a pregnancy study. The chain joins TRBV11-2 to TRBJ1-5; D is possibly TRBD1 (6 bases). In DNA form, the CDR3 reads TGTGCCAGCAGCCTAGGAGGGACATTCCCTGACAATCAGCCCCAGCATTTT. Amino acids: CASSLGGTFPDNQPQHF.